This T cell receptor beta chain was obtained from a study of cytomegalovirus exposure and HLA in healthy donors. Comment on this clone: At one of its ends the junction is not consistent with the germline gene, which may arise from a read error.

Researchers ran the PCR with 60 Vbeta and 13 Jbeta primers. Assay used: immunoSEQ multiplex PCR; TCRdb lists only in-frame clones, some missing. Here the sample spans about 100,000 clones, around 83% being singletons. CDR3 length equals 14 residues. CDR1 and CDR2 from the germline V gene are SNHLY and FYNNEI. This clonotype was obtained from a woman in her late teens or twenties in good health and CMV-seronegative. Sequenced sample: PBMCs. The genes are TRBV2 and TRBJ1-2; tentative D call: TRBD1 (6 bases). The CDR3 DNA is TGTGCCAGCACTGAACAGGGTTTAGGGTATGGCTACACCTTC. Amino acids: CASTEQGLGYGYTF.